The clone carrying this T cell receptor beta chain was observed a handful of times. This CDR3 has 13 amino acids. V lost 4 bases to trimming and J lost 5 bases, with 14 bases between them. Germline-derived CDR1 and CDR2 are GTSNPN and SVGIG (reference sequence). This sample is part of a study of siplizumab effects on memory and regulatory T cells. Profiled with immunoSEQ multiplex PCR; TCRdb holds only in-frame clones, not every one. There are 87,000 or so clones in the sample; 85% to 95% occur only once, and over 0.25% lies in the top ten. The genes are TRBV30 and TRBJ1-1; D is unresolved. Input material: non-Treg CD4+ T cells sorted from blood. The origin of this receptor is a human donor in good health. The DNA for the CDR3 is TGTGCCTGGACTAGGGTCCTCAAGACTGAAGCTTTCTTT. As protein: CAWTRVLKTEAFF.